What follows are 3 T cell receptor beta chains derived from one specimen sequenced in a study of early T cells in non-severe SARS-CoV-2 infection. TCRdb redid the calling of the 5' RACE reads with MiXCR, one entry per CDR3 protein. The table includes more than 90,000 distinct CDR3 sequences, around 13% detected once. Sequencing input: whole blood. The receptors were sampled from an adult who was a healthcare worker with PCR-confirmed SARS-CoV-2 infection or an uninfected control (not recorded which).

This clonotype has just a few counts. This chain uses TRBV29-1 with TRBJ2-6; D ambiguous. The CDR3 consists of 14 residues. Trimming took 3 bases from V and 0 from J, leaving 6 bases between them. The germline V gene encodes CDR1 SQVTM and CDR2 ANQGSEA. The DNA for the CDR3 is TGCAGCGTTGACGGCGGCTCTGGGGCCAACGTCCTGACTTTC. Translated, it gives CSVDGGSGANVLTF. Combining the CDR3 with reference TRBV29-1 and TRBJ2-6 gives the whole variable domain SAVISQKPSRDICQRGTSLTIQCQVDSQVTMMFWYRQQPGQSLTLIATANQGSEATYESGFVIDKFPISRPNLTFSTLTVSNMSPEDSSIYLCSVDGGSGANVLTFGAGSRLTVL.

Many counts were recorded for this clonotype. This sequence joins TRBV10-3 and TRBJ1-3, with 8 bases aligning to TRBD1. The CDR3 has 15 residues. In germline, CDR1 is ENHRY, CDR2 SYGVKD. V shed 5 bases and J 0 bases; nucleotides not matched to a gene: 3. Written as DNA, the CDR3 is TGTGCCATCAGTCGACAGGGGCCCTCTGGAAACACCATATATTTT. This encodes CAISRQGPSGNTIYF.

The rearrangement uses TRBV5-1 and TRBJ2-2, with D possibly being TRBD1 (6 bases). Germline CDR1 is SGHRS and CDR2 is YFSETQ. V was cut by 1 base and J by 2 bases, with 12 bases left in between. CDR3 length equals 16 residues. In DNA, the CDR3 is TGCGCCAGCAGCTTGCAGGGGTCGTCTAACACCGGGGAGCTGTTTTTT. Translation: CASSLQGSSNTGELFF. Using reference TRBV5-1 and TRBJ2-2 for the parts outside the CDR3, the full variable domain is KAGVTQTPRYLIKTRGQQVTLSCSPISGHRSVSWYQQTPGQGLQFLFEYFSETQRNKGNFPGRFSGRQFSNSRSEMNVSTLELGDSALYLCASSLQGSSNTGELFFGEGSRLTVL.